This T cell receptor (beta chain) derives from a study of breast tumors, draining lymph nodes, adjacent tissues. Looked up from germline, CDR1 is SGHAT and CDR2 is FQNNGV. V lost 5 bases, J lost 4 bases, and 3 bases stayed unmatched. CDR3 size: 13 residues. Axillary draining lymph nodes of breast cancer patients supplied the node samples. Study-level results: Tumors had less TCR diversity than lymph nodes, more than nontumor tissue.

Worth noting for this clonotype: What it recognizes is unknown.

Each CDR3 protein gets one entry after TCRdb re-called the multiplex PCR reads with MiXCR. The table lists approximately 100,000 distinct CDR3 sequences, about 29% of them singletons. Material: axillary lymph node tissue. This receptor was taken from a female donor with breast cancer. Some clones in this sample may be carry-over from other donors' samples. This sequence joins TRBV11-2 and TRBJ1-1, with 8 bases fitting TRBD1. The DNA for the CDR3 is TGTGCCAGCAGCCAAGACAGGGGCACTGAAGCTTTCTTT. The encoded protein is CASSQDRGTEAFF.